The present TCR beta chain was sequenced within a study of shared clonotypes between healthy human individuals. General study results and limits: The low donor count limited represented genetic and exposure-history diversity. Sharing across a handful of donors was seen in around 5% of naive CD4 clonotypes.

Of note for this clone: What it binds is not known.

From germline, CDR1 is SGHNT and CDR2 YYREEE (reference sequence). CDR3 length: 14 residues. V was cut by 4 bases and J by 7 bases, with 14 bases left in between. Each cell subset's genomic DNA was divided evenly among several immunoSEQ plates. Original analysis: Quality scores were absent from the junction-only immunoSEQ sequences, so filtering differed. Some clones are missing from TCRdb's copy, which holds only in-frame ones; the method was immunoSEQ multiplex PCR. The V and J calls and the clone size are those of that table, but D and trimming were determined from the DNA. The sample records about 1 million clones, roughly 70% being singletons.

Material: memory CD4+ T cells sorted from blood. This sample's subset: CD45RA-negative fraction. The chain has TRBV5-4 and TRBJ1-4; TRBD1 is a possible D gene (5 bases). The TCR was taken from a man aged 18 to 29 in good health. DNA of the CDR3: TGTGCCAGCAGCCGGGACGGGAGGAGTGAAAAACTGTTTTTT. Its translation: CASSRDGRSEKLFF.